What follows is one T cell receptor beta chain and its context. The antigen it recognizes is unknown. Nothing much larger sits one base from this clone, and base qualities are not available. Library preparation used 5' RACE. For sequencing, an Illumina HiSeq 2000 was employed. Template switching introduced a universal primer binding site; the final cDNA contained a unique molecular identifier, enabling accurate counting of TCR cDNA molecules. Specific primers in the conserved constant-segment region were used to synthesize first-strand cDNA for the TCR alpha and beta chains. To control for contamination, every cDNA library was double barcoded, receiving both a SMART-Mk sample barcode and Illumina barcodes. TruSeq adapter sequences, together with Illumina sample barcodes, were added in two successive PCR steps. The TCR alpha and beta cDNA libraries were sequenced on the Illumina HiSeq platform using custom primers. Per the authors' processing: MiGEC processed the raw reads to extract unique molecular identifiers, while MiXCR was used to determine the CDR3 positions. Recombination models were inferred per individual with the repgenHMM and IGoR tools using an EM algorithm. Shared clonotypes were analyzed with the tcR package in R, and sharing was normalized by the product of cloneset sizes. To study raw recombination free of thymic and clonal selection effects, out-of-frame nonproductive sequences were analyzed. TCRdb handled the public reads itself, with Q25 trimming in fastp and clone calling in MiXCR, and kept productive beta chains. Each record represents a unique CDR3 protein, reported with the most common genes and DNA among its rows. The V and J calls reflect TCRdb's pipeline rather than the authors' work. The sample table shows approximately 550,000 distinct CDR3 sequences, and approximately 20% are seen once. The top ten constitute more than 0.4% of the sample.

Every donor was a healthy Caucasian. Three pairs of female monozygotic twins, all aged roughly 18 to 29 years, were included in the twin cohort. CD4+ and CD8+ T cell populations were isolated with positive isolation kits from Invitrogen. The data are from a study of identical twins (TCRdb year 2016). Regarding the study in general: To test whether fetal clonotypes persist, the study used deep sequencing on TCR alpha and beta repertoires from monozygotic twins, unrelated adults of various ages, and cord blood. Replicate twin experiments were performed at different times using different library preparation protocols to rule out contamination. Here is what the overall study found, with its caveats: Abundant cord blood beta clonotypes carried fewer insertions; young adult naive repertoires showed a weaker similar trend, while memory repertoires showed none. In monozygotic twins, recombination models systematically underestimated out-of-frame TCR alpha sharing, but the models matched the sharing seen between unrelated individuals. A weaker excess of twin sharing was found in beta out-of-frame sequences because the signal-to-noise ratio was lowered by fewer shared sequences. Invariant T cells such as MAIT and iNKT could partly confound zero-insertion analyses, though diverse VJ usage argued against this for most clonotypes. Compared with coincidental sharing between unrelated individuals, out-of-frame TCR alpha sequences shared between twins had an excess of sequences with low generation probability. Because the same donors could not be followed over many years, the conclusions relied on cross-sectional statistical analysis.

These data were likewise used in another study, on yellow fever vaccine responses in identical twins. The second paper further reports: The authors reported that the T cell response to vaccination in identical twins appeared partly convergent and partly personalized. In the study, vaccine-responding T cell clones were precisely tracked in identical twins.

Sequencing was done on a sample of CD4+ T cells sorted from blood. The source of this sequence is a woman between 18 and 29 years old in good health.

The CDR3 reads as follows: CASRPMGRRHEQFF. At the DNA level, the sequence is TGTGCCAGCAGGCCAATGGGAAGACGGCATGAGCAGTTCTTC. Recombination linked TRBV12-3 or TRBV12-4 to TRBJ2-1, with the D gene not clear enough to name. The CDR3 runs 14 residues from the cysteine to the phenylalanine. The entry retains the CDR3 DNA only, 42 bases that are in frame from base 1. V gives up 6 bases and J gives up 8 bases, and the segment between their germline ends measures 17 bases.